This T cell receptor (beta chain) was retrieved from a study of cytomegalovirus exposure and HLA in healthy donors. Study-wide context: The roughly 700 first-cohort repertoires shared a platform with the roughly 120 validation repertoires, as reported in a later analysis.

The CDR3 consists of 14 residues. The germline CDR1 and CDR2 sequences are SGHTA and FQGNSA. The V gene end was trimmed by 3 bases and the J gene end by 3 bases; junction bases not matched to a gene: 5. TCRdb keeps only in-frame clones here, not all; method: immunoSEQ multiplex PCR. The table includes over 150,000 clones, 84% detected once. Whole-study results and caveats: Cytomegalovirus-associated status was assigned to 164 TCR beta chains.

For this clone: Its target is unknown.

Donors were drawn from the approximately 130-subject validation cohort, separate from the roughly 670-subject first cohort. The chain is built from TRBV7-2 and TRBJ2-7; 7 nucleotides match TRBD1. The sequence was obtained from a woman in her 30s in good health and CMV-seropositive. The sample comprised PBMCs. In DNA, the CDR3 is TGTGCCAGCAGCTTTGGGACAGAGTTCTACGAGCAGTACTTC. Residues: CASSFGTEFYEQYF. Filled out from reference TRBV7-2 and TRBJ2-7, the complete variable domain reads GAGVSQSPSNKVTEKGKDVELRCDPISGHTALYWYRQSLGQGLEFLIYFQGNSAPDKSGLPSDRFSAERTGGSVSTLTIQRTQQEDSAVYLCASSFGTEFYEQYFGPGTRLTVT.